This TCR beta chain was obtained from a study of shared clonotypes between healthy human individuals. Study background: CD4 naive and CD4 memory each took three plates per donor, while CD8 naive took two and CD8 memory one. Study results and caveats: The authors sampled blood alone, and tissue repertoires likely differ.

As concerns this clone: Its antigen is not known.

Each cell subset's genomic DNA was divided evenly among several immunoSEQ plates. Method: immunoSEQ multiplex PCR; TCRdb's copy keeps in-frame clones and lacks some. The sample carries 850,000 to 1,100,000 clones, roughly 77% recorded once. Trimming left V 2 bases short and J 2 bases short, with 4 bases between. The CDR3 is made up of 13 amino acids. Per germline, CDR1 SQVTM and CDR2 ANQGSEA. The gene calls are TRBV29-1 and TRBJ2-6, with D unresolved. This clonotype originated in a young man in good health. Some clones in this sample may be carry-over from other donors' samples. The sample comprised memory CD4+ T cells from PBMCs. Subset here: CD45RA-negative fraction. Here the CDR3 reads CSVERPGANVLTF. In DNA form, the CDR3 reads TGCAGCGTTGAACGGCCTGGGGCCAACGTCCTGACTTTC.